These 8 T cell receptor beta chains originate from one sample sequenced in a study of a mutant IDH1 vaccine in newly diagnosed glioma. Their specific antigens are unknown. Assay used: immunoSEQ multiplex PCR; TCRdb lists only in-frame clones, some missing. The sample consists of about 43,000 clones, approximately 84% of them appearing once. Time point denoted: week 23, last vaccination. A 20-mer mutant IDH1 peptide at 300 ug was injected subcutaneously with topical imiquimod. The sample was PBMCs, taken from a glioma patient whose treatment included an IDH1 peptide vaccine. The receptor set was obtained from a woman aged 18 to 35 with glioma. Some clones in this sample may be carry-over from other donors' samples.

The J gene is TRBJ2-1, the V gene TRBV6-1; D not resolved. This CDR3 has 11 residues. In germline, CDR1 is MNHNS, CDR2 SASEGT. V was pared by 4 bases and J by 5 bases, with 3 bases between. This CDR3 reads CASSGHNEQFF. The CDR3 region has the DNA TGTGCCAGCAGTGGCCACAATGAGCAGTTCTTC.

This chain uses TRBV2 with TRBJ1-5, with 7 bases lining up with TRBD1. V lost 10 bases to trimming and J lost 0 bases; unmatched junction nucleotides: 3. The length of the CDR3 is 13 residues. Germline V lookup: CDR1 SNHLY, CDR2 FYNNEI. The CDR3 reads CATGQDSNQPQHF. The CDR3 DNA sequence: TGTGCCACAGGACAGGATAGCAATCAGCCCCAGCATTTT. Variable domain in full (rest from reference TRBV2 and TRBJ1-5): EPEVTQTPSHQVTQMGQEVILRCVPISNHLYFYWYRQILGQKVEFLVSFYNNEISEKSEIFDDQFSVERPDGSNFTLKIRSTKLEDSAMYFCATGQDSNQPQHFGDGTRLSIL.

J is TRBJ1-1 and V is TRBV27; a possible D gene is TRBD1 (6 bases). V lost 2 bases and J 2 bases, leaving 15 bases between the germline ends. The CDR3 loop spans 16 amino acids. Germline V gene data show CDR1 as MNHEY and CDR2 as SMNVEV (reference sequence). The CDR3 DNA reads as TGTGCCAGCAGTTTAGGGGGGGAGGGGGATAACACTGAAGCTTTCTTT. This encodes CASSLGGEGDNTEAFF.

The rearrangement joins TRBV12-5 to TRBJ2-7; D not resolved. There are 11 residues in the CDR3. V gave up 4 bases and J gave up 2 bases, with 3 bases separating them. CDR1 LGHNT and CDR2 FRNRAP come from the germline V gene. CDR3 sequence (DNA): TGTGCTAGTGGTTGGACCTACGAGCAGTACTTC. Translating gives CASGWTYEQYF.

This chain connects TRBV11-3 to TRBJ2-7; TRBD2 matches 11 bases. With V trimmed by 2 bases and J by 0 bases, 6 bases remained unmatched. CDR1 is SGHNT, CDR2 YENEEA, per germline. The CDR3 length is 17 residues. CDR3 loop: CASSLQQGLADSYEQYF. The CDR3 DNA sequence: TGTGCCAGCAGCTTACAACAGGGACTAGCGGACTCCTACGAGCAGTACTTC.

This chain links TRBV7-9 with TRBJ2-7; D unclear. V shed 6 bases and J shed 5 bases, with 8 bases lying between them. The CDR3 is 11 amino acids. Germline CDR1 and CDR2: SEHNR and FQNEAQ (reference sequence). The CDR3 nucleotides read TGTGCCAGCAGGCAAATAGACGAGCAGTACTTC. It yields the protein CASRQIDEQYF.

This chain connects TRBV5-1 to TRBJ2-1; the match to TRBD2 covers 8 bases. The CDR3 consists of 15 residues. Germline-derived CDR1 and CDR2 are SGHRS and YFSETQ. Trimming took 5 bases from V and 7 from J; bases not matched to a gene: 11. The CDR3: CASSGGTRTVNEQFF. CDR3 sequence (DNA): TGCGCCAGCAGTGGTGGGACTAGGACTGTGAATGAGCAGTTCTTC.

The gene calls are TRBV11-2 and TRBJ1-3, with D possibly matching TRBD1 (5 bases). V gave up 4 bases and J gave up 2 bases, with 21 bases separating them. Germline loops: CDR1 SGHAT, CDR2 FQNNGV. There are 18 residues in the CDR3. The CDR3 DNA reads as TGTGCCAGCAGCTCACAGTGGACGCAGGGAAAGGCTGGAAACACCATATATTTT. Encoded protein: CASSSQWTQGKAGNTIYF.